This T cell receptor (beta chain) was observed in a study of blood T cells in healthy people across ages. There are a few counts of this clonotype. Its antigen is not identified. A second PCR, run for about 7 to 11 cycles, used a sample-barcoded 5' primer plus a J-beta primer mix. The authors tagged each cDNA molecule using a template-switch adaptor with 12 random nucleotides. From each sample, at least 3 million paired-end reads containing CDR3 were obtained. TCRdb ran MiXCR on the 5' RACE reads and lists one entry per CDR3 protein. The data hold under 800,000 distinct CDR3 sequences, with about 21% observed a single time. General observations from the study: Greater diversity and more naive CD4+ cells were seen in long-lived donors than in aged donors. Strong correlation linked observed beta diversity and percent naive T cells.

Germline V gene lookup returns CDR1 SNHLY and CDR2 FYNNEI. The V and J ends lost 2 bases and 8 bases respectively, with 12 bases between them. The CDR3 extends over 13 amino acids. The genes are TRBV2 and TRBJ1-2, with D hard to call. Material: blood. The clonotype was recovered from a man aged 65-85 years in good health. The CDR3 sequence is CASSENGSWGYTF. CDR3 DNA sequence: TGTGCCAGCAGTGAAAATGGCTCTTGGGGCTACACCTTC.